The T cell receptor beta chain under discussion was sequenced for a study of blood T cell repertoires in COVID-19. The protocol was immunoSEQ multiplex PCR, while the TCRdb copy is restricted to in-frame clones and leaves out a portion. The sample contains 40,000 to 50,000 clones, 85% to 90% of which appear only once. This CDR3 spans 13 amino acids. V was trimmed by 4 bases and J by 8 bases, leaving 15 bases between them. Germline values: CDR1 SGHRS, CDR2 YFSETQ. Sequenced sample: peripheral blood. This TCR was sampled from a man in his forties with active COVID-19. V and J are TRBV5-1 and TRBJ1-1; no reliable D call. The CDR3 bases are TGCGCCAGCAGCCACGCCAGGAGGGAAGAAGCTTTCTTT. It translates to CASSHARREEAFF.